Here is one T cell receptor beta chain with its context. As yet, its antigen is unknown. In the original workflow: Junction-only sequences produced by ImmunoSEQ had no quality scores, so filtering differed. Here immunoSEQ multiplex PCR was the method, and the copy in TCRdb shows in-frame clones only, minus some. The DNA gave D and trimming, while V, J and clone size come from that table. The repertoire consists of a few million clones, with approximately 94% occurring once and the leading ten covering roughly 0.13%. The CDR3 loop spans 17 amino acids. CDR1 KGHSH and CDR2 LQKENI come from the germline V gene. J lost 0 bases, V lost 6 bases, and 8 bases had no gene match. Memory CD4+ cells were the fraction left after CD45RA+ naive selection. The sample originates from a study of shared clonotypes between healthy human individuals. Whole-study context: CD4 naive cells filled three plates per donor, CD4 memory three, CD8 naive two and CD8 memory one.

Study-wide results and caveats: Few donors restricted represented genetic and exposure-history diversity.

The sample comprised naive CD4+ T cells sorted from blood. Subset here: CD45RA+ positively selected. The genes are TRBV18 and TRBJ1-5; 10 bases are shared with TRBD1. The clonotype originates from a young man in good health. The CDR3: CASSNRGTGASNQPQHF. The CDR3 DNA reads TGTGCCAGCTCCAACCGGGGGACAGGGGCTAGCAATCAGCCCCAGCATTTT.